Below, 26 T cell receptor beta chains from the same sample are listed, as sequenced in a study of control samples from healthy donors and cancer patients. Only in-frame clones appear in the TCRdb table, and some are missing; sequencing was by immunoSEQ multiplex PCR. The sample holds about 110,000 clones, 88% seen once. Sequenced input: PBMCs. The source is a woman in her sixties or seventies with lung cancer.

This clone showed up many times. The chain employs TRBV11-2 and TRBJ2-7; possibly TRBD1 for D (6 bases). V gave up 2 bases and J gave up 3 bases, with 8 bases separating them. The CDR3 sequence is 13 residues long. Germline values: CDR1 SGHAT, CDR2 FQNNGV. CDR3 loop: CASSLRGSYEQYF. In DNA form, the CDR3 reads TGTGCCAGCAGCTTAAGGGGGAGCTACGAGCAGTACTTC.

The chain is built from TRBV27 and TRBJ2-3, with D possibly TRBD1 on 5 matching bases. This CDR3 is built from 18 residues. The germline gives CDR1 MNHEY, CDR2 SMNVEV (reference sequence). Trimming left V 2 bases short and J 0 bases short, with 18 bases between. CDR3 protein: CASSLPPVVDSSTDTQYF. The CDR3 nucleotides read TGTGCCAGCAGTTTACCCCCTGTGGTCGACAGTAGCACAGATACGCAGTATTTT.

This chain connects TRBV10-3 to TRBJ2-7; 10 nucleotides agree with TRBD2. Germline V gives CDR1 ENHRY, CDR2 SYGVKD. The CDR3 has 14 amino acids. After removal of 8 bases from V and 0 bases from J, the junction contained 4 bases not matched to a gene. CDR3 in amino acids: CAIGSSGSSYEQYF. CDR3 in DNA: TGTGCCATCGGTTCTAGCGGGAGCTCCTACGAGCAGTACTTC.

V and J are TRBV3-1 (or the pseudogene TRBV3-2) and TRBJ2-7; 9 positions agree with TRBD1. This CDR3 is built from 15 residues. V shed 4 bases and J 5 bases; nucleotides not matched to a gene: 9. Germline assignment: CDR1 LGHDT and CDR2 YNNKEL (reference sequence). CDR3 protein: CASSRGTGLSHEQYF. The DNA for the CDR3 is TGTGCCAGCAGCCGAGGGACAGGGCTGTCCCACGAGCAGTACTTC.

V and J are TRBV7-9 and TRBJ1-2; D not resolved. The CDR3 has 13 residues. From germline, CDR1 is SEHNR and CDR2 FQNEAQ (reference sequence). The ends were cut back, 3 bases at V and 3 bases at J, with 8 bases in the middle. The CDR3 reads CASSLDAYYGYTF. In DNA, the CDR3 is TGTGCCAGCAGCTTGGACGCCTACTATGGCTACACCTTC.

The V and J genes are TRBV15 and TRBJ2-7, with 11 bases fitting TRBD2. The CDR3 runs 18 residues. CDR1 and CDR2 (germline): LNHNV, YYDKDF (reference sequence). Germline trimming cut 5 bases from V and 4 bases from J; bases unmatched to any gene: 16. CDR3 bases: TGTGCCACCAGCCCGCCCCAGGGCACTAGCGGGAGTGTGTACGAGCAGTACTTC. It codes for CATSPPQGTSGSVYEQYF.

The chain has TRBV9 and TRBJ2-1; 12 nucleotides line up with TRBD2. Germline V gene lookup returns CDR1 SGDLS and CDR2 YYNGEE. V trimming: 4 bases; J trimming: 8 bases; junction bases outside the gene matches: 7. The CDR3 spans 15 residues. The CDR3 DNA sequence: TGTGCCAGCAGCACGACTAGCGGGAGAAGTGATGAGCAGTTCTTC. Translating gives CASSTTSGRSDEQFF. Full variable domain (remainder filled in from reference TRBV9 and TRBJ2-1): DSGVTQTPKHLITATGQRVTLRCSPRSGDLSVYWYQQSLDQGLQFLIQYYNGEERAKGNILERFSAQQFPDLHSELNLSSLELGDSALYFCASSTTSGRSDEQFFGPGTRLTVL.

This chain connects TRBV6-2 or TRBV6-3 to TRBJ1-3; 12 nucleotides match TRBD1. V trimming: 6 bases; J trimming: 2 bases; junction bases outside the gene matches: 14. The length of the CDR3 is 19 residues. The germline CDR1 and CDR2 sequences are MNHEY and SVGEGT. CDR3 loop: CASSRAGQGASSPGNTIYF. DNA of the CDR3: TGTGCCAGCAGCCGTGCGGGACAGGGGGCATCCTCGCCTGGAAACACCATATATTTT.

V usage is TRBV2 and J usage is TRBJ2-1; tentatively, D is TRBD1 or TRBD2 (6 bases each). The CDR3 sequence is 14 residues long. From germline, CDR1 is SNHLY and CDR2 FYNNEI. Trimming shortened V by 6 bases and J by 8 bases, and 17 bases separated the two germline ends. The CDR3 coding sequence is TGTGCCAGCAGCGGACCTGGGGGGCGCGATGAGCAGTTCTTC. Protein: CASSGPGGRDEQFF.

This chain connects TRBV3-1 (or the pseudogene TRBV3-2) to TRBJ1-3; 9 bases are shared with TRBD1. The length of the CDR3 is 18 residues. With V trimmed by 4 bases and J by 0 bases, 10 bases remained unmatched. The V gene's germline CDR1 is LGHDT and CDR2 YNNKEL (reference sequence). CDR3 bases: TGTGCCAGCAGCCGTTCGGGACAGGGTTGGAGCTCTGGAAACACCATATATTTT. Its protein is CASSRSGQGWSSGNTIYF.

The V gene is TRBV5-6, the J gene TRBJ1-4, with D unclear. Germline V gives CDR1 SGHDT, CDR2 YYEEEE. The length of the CDR3 is 13 residues. With 1 base removed from V and 6 bases from J, the gap between germline ends came to 7 bases. In DNA, the CDR3 is TGTGCCAGCAGCTTGAATCAGGATGAAAAACTGTTTTTT. Translating it yields CASSLNQDEKLFF.

The genes are TRBV7-9 and TRBJ2-3, with TRBD1 identical over 7 bases. The CDR3 has 14 amino acids. V shed 3 bases and J 6 bases; nucleotides not matched to a gene: 6. Germline V gene sequence: CDR1 SEHNR, CDR2 FQNEAQ (reference sequence). CDR3: CASSFRQGADTQYF. The CDR3 nucleotides read TGTGCCAGCAGCTTTCGACAGGGAGCCGATACGCAGTATTTT.

The chain carries TRBV19 and TRBJ2-1; perhaps TRBD2 as D (7 bases). CDR3 length: 15 amino acids. Per germline, CDR1 LNHDA and CDR2 SQIVND (reference sequence). Trimming pared 1 base from V and 2 bases from J, leaving 9 bases between. The CDR3 bases are TGTGCCAGTAGTATAGCGGGGGGCCCCTACAATGAGCAGTTCTTC. Amino acid sequence: CASSIAGGPYNEQFF.

This chain uses TRBV7-9 with TRBJ1-1, with D unresolved. Trimming removed 5 bases at V and 8 bases at J, with 18 bases between. The CDR3 consists of 14 residues. The germline V gene encodes CDR1 SEHNR and CDR2 FQNEAQ (reference sequence). The CDR3: CASSLPRRTAEAFF. The CDR3 DNA is TGTGCCAGCAGCCTCCCCCGTAGGACGGCAGAAGCTTTCTTT.

The V gene is TRBV18, the J gene TRBJ1-1, with a possible D match to TRBD1 (6 bases). The CDR3 runs to 13 residues. Trimming left V 6 bases short and J 5 bases short, with 13 bases between. The germline V gene encodes CDR1 KGHSH and CDR2 LQKENI. The CDR3 is CASSDLGGTEAFF. The CDR3 region has the DNA TGTGCCAGCTCGGATCTAGGGGGAACTGAAGCTTTCTTT.

This chain uses TRBV19 with TRBJ2-3, with a tentative D call TRBD2 (5 bases). Germline V CDR1 and CDR2: LNHDA, SQIVND (reference sequence). Deletions cut 0 bases from V and 2 bases from J, with 9 bases between. The CDR3 has 15 amino acids. The CDR3 DNA reads as TGTGCCAGTAGTATAGAGGCGGGCCCCACAGATACGCAGTATTTT. Amino acid sequence: CASSIEAGPTDTQYF.

The chain uses TRBV19 and TRBJ1-5; tentative D call: TRBD1 (6 bases). Trimming cost V 6 bases and J 7 bases, with 13 bases left between them. Germline lookup yields CDR1 LNHDA and CDR2 SQIVND (reference sequence). The CDR3 sequence is 13 residues long. The CDR3 region is CASRGARDQPQHF. Here the CDR3 DNA reads TGTGCCAGTAGGGGGGCAAGGGACCAGCCCCAGCATTTT.

The chain carries TRBV5-8 and TRBJ1-6, with D unclear. The CDR3 has 16 amino acids. The ends were cut back, 0 bases at V and 5 bases at J, with 12 bases in the middle. Per the germline V gene, CDR1 is SGHTS and CDR2 is YDEGEE. As DNA, the CDR3 is TGTGCCAGCAGCTTGGTTAAGGGTGGGAATAATTCACCCCTCCACTTT. Its protein product is CASSLVKGGNNSPLHF.

This clone has only a few counts. CDR3 protein: CASSPVPHENTEAFF. The CDR3 DNA reads as TGTGCCAGCTCACCGGTCCCCCACGAAAACACTGAAGCTTTCTTT. The genes are TRBV18 and TRBJ1-1; D ambiguous. CDR1 is KGHSH, CDR2 LQKENI, per germline. This CDR3 is 15 amino acids long. Trimming pared 3 bases from V and 2 bases from J, leaving 13 bases between.

The rearrangement joins TRBV6-2 or TRBV6-3 to TRBJ1-2; no clear D gene. With 5 bases removed from V and 6 bases from J, the gap between germline ends came to 7 bases. This CDR3 region has 11 residues. Per the germline V gene, CDR1 is MNHEY and CDR2 is SVGEGT. The CDR3, as DNA: TGTGCCAGCAGTGGGTTGGATGGCTACACCTTC. This encodes CASSGLDGYTF.

The rearrangement uses TRBV19 and TRBJ1-3, with 9 bases matching TRBD1. Per germline, CDR1 LNHDA and CDR2 SQIVND (reference sequence). The V gene end was trimmed by 9 bases and the J gene end by 4 bases; junction bases not matched to a gene: 7. The CDR3 loop spans 14 amino acids. The CDR3: CASIGTGYGNTIYF. For the CDR3, the DNA is TGTGCCAGCATCGGGACAGGGTACGGAAACACCATATATTTT. Variable domain in full (rest from reference TRBV19 and TRBJ1-3): DGGITQSPKYLFRKEGQNVTLSCEQNLNHDAMYWYRQDPGQGLRLIYYSQIVNDFQKGDIAEGYSVSREKKESFPLTVTSAQKNPTAFYLCASIGTGYGNTIYFGEGSWLTVV.

The chain links TRBV5-1 to TRBJ1-2, with D possibly TRBD1 on 6 matching bases. Per the germline V gene, CDR1 is SGHRS and CDR2 is YFSETQ. V was clipped by 0 bases and J by 5 bases, with 14 bases between them. The CDR3 runs to 15 residues. The CDR3 sequence: CASSLAGGATYGYTF. As DNA, the CDR3 is TGCGCCAGCAGCTTGGCTGGGGGCGCTACGTATGGCTACACCTTC. The full variable domain, rest sourced from reference TRBV5-1 and TRBJ1-2, is KAGVTQTPRYLIKTRGQQVTLSCSPISGHRSVSWYQQTPGQGLQFLFEYFSETQRNKGNFPGRFSGRQFSNSRSEMNVSTLELGDSALYLCASSLAGGATYGYTFGSGTRLTVV.

This chain links TRBV6-5 with TRBJ1-2; 7 positions match TRBD1. The CDR3 spans 14 residues. V gave up 6 bases and J gave up 4 bases; unmatched junction bases: 8. Germline V gene lookup returns CDR1 MNHEY and CDR2 SVGAGI. The CDR3 protein is CASSSGTAAYGYTF. DNA of the CDR3: TGTGCCAGCAGCTCCGGGACAGCCGCCTATGGCTACACCTTC.

This clone was detected a few times. V usage is TRBV6-1 and J usage is TRBJ2-7; a weak D match, TRBD2 (5 bases). This CDR3 contains 14 residues. Germline lookup yields CDR1 MNHNS and CDR2 SASEGT. V was clipped by 2 bases and J by 2 bases, with 10 bases between them. CDR3 region: CASSEPGSAYEQYF. The CDR3 nucleotides are TGTGCCAGCAGTGAACCTGGGAGTGCCTACGAGCAGTACTTC.

The gene calls are TRBV27 and TRBJ1-2, with D possibly matching TRBD1 (6 bases). The ends were cut back, 3 bases at V and 6 bases at J, with 23 bases in the middle. The CDR3 consists of 17 residues. Germline values: CDR1 MNHEY, CDR2 SMNVEV (reference sequence). The CDR3 loop reads CASSLGGLFDSRNGYTF. In nucleotides, the CDR3 is TGTGCCAGCAGTTTGGGGGGGCTTTTCGACAGTAGGAATGGCTACACCTTC.

The chain uses TRBV14 and TRBJ2-3; 10 nucleotides line up with TRBD2. There are 15 residues in the CDR3. Germline CDR1 SGHDN, CDR2 FVKESK. After removal of 1 base from V and 7 bases from J, the junction contained 5 bases not matched to a gene. The CDR3, as DNA: TGTGCCAGCAGCCAAGCTAGCGGGAGCTTTTATACGCAGTATTTT. As protein: CASSQASGSFYTQYF.